Shown below are 11 T cell receptor beta chains from a single sample sequenced in a study of STAT5B mutations in CD4+ large granular lymphocyte leukemia. The method was immunoSEQ multiplex PCR; TCRdb's version includes in-frame clones alone and lacks a portion of them. The data hold 35,000 or so clones, with 69% observed a single time. Sequencing used CD4+ T cells from blood buffy coats. The receptor set was obtained from a human donor in good health.

The chain combines TRBV15 with TRBJ2-6, with no clear D. The CDR3 is 16 residues long. V lost 0 bases and J 0 bases, leaving 6 bases between the germline ends. Germline lookup yields CDR1 LNHNV and CDR2 YYDKDF (reference sequence). This CDR3 reads CATSRDVYSGANVLTF. The CDR3 DNA is TGTGCCACCAGCAGAGATGTGTACTCTGGGGCCAACGTCCTGACTTTC.

This clone was seen a handful of times. The V call is TRBV30, the J call TRBJ1-1, with D unclear. The CDR3 runs 11 residues. V was clipped by 0 bases and J by 7 bases, with 6 bases between them. CDR1 GTSNPN and CDR2 SVGIG come from the germline V gene (reference sequence). The CDR3 bases are TGTGCCTGGAGTGTTCTTTTTGAAGCTTTCTTT. Amino acids: CAWSVLFEAFF.

This clone was observed a single time. The V gene is TRBV7-9, the J gene TRBJ2-5, with 7 positions matching TRBD1. The junction had 10 bases not matched to a gene; V was cut back by 3 bases and J by 3 bases. The CDR3 contains 16 residues. Per the germline V gene, CDR1 is SEHNR and CDR2 is FQNEAQ (reference sequence). The chain's CDR3 is CASSFNPGQMKETQYF. CDR3 nucleotides: TGTGCCAGCAGCTTTAACCCGGGACAGATGAAAGAGACCCAGTACTTC.

The chain is built from TRBV11-2 and TRBJ2-2; 10 nucleotides agree with TRBD1. CDR3 length: 17 amino acids. Germline values: CDR1 SGHAT, CDR2 FQNNGV. J lost 0 bases, V lost 5 bases, and 6 bases had no gene match. The CDR3 loop is CASSTRDRGANTGELFF. The CDR3 nucleotides are TGTGCCAGCAGCACCCGGGACAGGGGCGCGAACACCGGGGAGCTGTTTTTT.

The V and J genes are TRBV5-1 and TRBJ1-4; D may be TRBD1 (5 bases). The ends were cut back, 2 bases at V and 4 bases at J, with 9 bases in the middle. The CDR3 has 14 amino acids. Germline V lookup: CDR1 SGHRS, CDR2 YFSETQ. The CDR3 coding sequence is TGCGCCAGCAGCTTCCGGGGGTTTAATGAAAAACTGTTTTTT. Amino acids: CASSFRGFNEKLFF.

V and J are TRBV6-5 and TRBJ2-7; D gene unclear. CDR1 is MNHEY, CDR2 SVGAGI, per germline. This CDR3 comprises 14 residues. V lost 2 bases to trimming and J lost 6 bases, with 14 bases between them. CDR3 amino acids: CASSYQETLSEQYF. The CDR3 DNA reads as TGTGCCAGCAGTTACCAGGAGACCTTGAGCGAGCAGTACTTC.

As regards this clone: The junction and the germline gene differ at one end; a read error may be behind it. The chain uses TRBV7-7 and TRBJ2-5; maybe TRBD2 (5 bases). In germline, CDR1 is SSHAT, CDR2 FNYEAQ (reference sequence). This CDR3 has 13 amino acids. The CDR3 DNA follows: TGTGCTAGCAGCTTAGCGCTTGTGGAGACCCAGTACTTC. Translating it yields CASSLALVETQYF.

The chain links TRBV12-2 to TRBJ2-7; the D call of TRBD2 is as the table states it, not checked on the DNA. TRBV12-2 is termed a pseudogene. The CDR3 sequence is 18 residues long. Here the CDR3 DNA reads TGTGCAAGTCGCTTCCCCGCTAGCGGGGGCCATAATAACTACGAGCAGTACTTC. This encodes CASRFPASGGHNNYEQYF.

V usage is TRBV5-4 and J usage is TRBJ2-3; weak D call: TRBD1 (5 bases). V shed 0 bases and J shed 4 bases, with 15 bases lying between them. Looked up from germline, CDR1 is SGHNT and CDR2 is YYREEE (reference sequence). This CDR3 spans 16 amino acids. CDR3 sequence (DNA): TGTGCCAGCAGCTTGGTTGGGGCAGTTCCATCAGATACGCAGTATTTT. Its translation is CASSLVGAVPSDTQYF.

The V gene is TRBV15, the J gene TRBJ1-5, with unresolved D. Germline loops: CDR1 LNHNV, CDR2 YYDKDF (reference sequence). V was pared by 3 bases and J by 1 base, with 10 bases between. The CDR3 sequence is 15 residues long. CDR3 bases: TGTGCCACCAGCAGTGACGGGCGGAGCAATCAGCCCCAGCATTTT. Translating it yields CATSSDGRSNQPQHF.

The rearrangement links TRBV10-2 to TRBJ2-7; D remains ambiguous. The CDR3 extends over 14 amino acids. Germline V CDR1 and CDR2: WSHSY, SAAADI. The V gene lost 10 bases and the J gene lost 3 bases, with 19 bases spanning the gap. The CDR3 loop reads CATLTSGDGYEQYF. CDR3 DNA: TGCGCCACCTTAACCTCGGGTGACGGCTACGAGCAGTACTTC.